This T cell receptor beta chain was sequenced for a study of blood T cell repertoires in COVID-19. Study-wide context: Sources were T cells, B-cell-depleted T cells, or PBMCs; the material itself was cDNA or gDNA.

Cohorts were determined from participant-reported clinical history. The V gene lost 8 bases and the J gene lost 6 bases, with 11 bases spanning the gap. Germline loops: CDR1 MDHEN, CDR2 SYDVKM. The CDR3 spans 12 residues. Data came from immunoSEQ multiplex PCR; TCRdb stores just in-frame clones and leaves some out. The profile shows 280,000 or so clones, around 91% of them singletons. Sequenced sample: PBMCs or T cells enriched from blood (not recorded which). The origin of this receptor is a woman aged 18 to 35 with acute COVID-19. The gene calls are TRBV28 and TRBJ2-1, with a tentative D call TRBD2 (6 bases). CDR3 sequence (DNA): TGTGCCAGCGACCGGGGGTCCAATGAGCAGTTCTTC. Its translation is CASDRGSNEQFF.